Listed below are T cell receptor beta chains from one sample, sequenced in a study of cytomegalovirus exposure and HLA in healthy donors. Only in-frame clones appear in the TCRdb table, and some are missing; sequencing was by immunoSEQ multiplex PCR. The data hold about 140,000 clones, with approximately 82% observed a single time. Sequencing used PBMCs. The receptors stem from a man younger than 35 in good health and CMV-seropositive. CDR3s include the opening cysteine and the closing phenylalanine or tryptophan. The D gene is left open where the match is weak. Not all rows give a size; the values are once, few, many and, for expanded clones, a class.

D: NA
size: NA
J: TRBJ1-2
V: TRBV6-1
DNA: TGTGCCAGCAGTACTTACGGGGGGGGAGGTGGCTACACCTTC
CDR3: CASSTYGGGGGYTF

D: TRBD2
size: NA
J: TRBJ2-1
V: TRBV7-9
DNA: TGTGCCAGCAGCGGGAGGGAGGCCCTCAGGGATGAGCAGTTCTTC
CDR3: CASSGREALRDEQFF

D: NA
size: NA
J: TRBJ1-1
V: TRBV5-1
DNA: TGCGCCAGCAGCCTGGGACACACGAACACTGAAGCTTTCTTT
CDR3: CASSLGHTNTEAFF

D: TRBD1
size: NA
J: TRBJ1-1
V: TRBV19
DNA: TGTGCCAGTAGGCTGATTTCGGGACAGGGGGGCACTGAAGCTTTCTTT
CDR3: CASRLISGQGGTEAFF

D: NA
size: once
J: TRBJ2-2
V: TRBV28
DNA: TGTGCCAGCAGAACAACCGGGGAGCTGTTTTTT
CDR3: CASRTTGELFF

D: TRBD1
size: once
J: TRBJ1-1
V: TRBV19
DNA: TGTGCCAGTAGTATCCCGACAGGGATATTGGGCACTGAAGCTTTCTTT
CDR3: CASSIPTGILGTEAFF

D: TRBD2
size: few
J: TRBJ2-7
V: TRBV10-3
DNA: TGTGCCATCAGTGAGTCCTGGGTAGCGGGGGCAAGCTCCTACGAGCAGTACTTC
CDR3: CAISESWVAGASSYEQYF

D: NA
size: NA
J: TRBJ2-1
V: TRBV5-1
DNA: TGCGCCCGCAGCTACTACCCCGGGTCTCCTTACAATGAGCAGTTCTTC
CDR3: CARSYYPGSPYNEQFF

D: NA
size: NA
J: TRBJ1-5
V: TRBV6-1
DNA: TGTGCCAGCAGTGGAAGCGGTAATAGCAATCAGCCCCAGCATTTT
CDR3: CASSGSGNSNQPQHF

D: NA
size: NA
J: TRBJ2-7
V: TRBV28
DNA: TGTGCCAGCAGTTCCCGCGGACTCGAGCAGTACTTC
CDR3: CASSSRGLEQYF

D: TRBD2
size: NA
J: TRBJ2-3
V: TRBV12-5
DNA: TGTGCTAGTGGTGCGGGACTAGCGGGAAGCACAGATACGCAGTATTTT
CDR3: CASGAGLAGSTDTQYF

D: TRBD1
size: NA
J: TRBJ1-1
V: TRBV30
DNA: TGTGCCTGGAGGATGGGGGGACAGGGCAAAGCTTTCTTT
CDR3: CAWRMGGQGKAFF

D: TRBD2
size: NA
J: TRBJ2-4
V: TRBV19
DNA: TGTGCCAGTAGTATGACTAGCGGGAGGGCTTTTGTCAAAAACATTCAGTACTTC
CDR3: CASSMTSGRAFVKNIQYF

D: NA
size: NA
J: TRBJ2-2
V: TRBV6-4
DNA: TGTGCCAGCAGTGACCGTCCCGCGAACACCGGGGAGCTGTTTTTT
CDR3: CASSDRPANTGELFF

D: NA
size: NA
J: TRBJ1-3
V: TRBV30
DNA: TGTGCCTGGAGTGTACTCCGTAACACCATATATTTT
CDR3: CAWSVLRNTIYF

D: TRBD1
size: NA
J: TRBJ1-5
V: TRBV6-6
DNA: TGTGCCAGCAGTAAAATAGGACAGGGCTATCAGCCCCAGCATTTT
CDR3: CASSKIGQGYQPQHF

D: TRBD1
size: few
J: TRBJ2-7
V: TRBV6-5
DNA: TGTGCCAGCAGCTCGTACCGACAGGGAGCCTACGAGCAGTACTTC
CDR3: CASSSYRQGAYEQYF

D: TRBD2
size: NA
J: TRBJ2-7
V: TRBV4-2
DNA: TGTGCCAGCAGCCAAGATCACCCACGGTCTAGCGGGGGGGCCTACGAGCAGTACTTC
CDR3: CASSQDHPRSSGGAYEQYF

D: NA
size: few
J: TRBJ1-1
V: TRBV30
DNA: TGTGCCTGGAGTCTAAGGACAGTGAACACTGAAGCTTTCTTT
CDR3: CAWSLRTVNTEAFF

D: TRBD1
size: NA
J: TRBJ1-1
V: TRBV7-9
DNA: TGTGCCAGCAGCTCTTGGGGCAGGGGGAACCAGAACACTGAAGCTTTCTTT
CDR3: CASSSWGRGNQNTEAFF

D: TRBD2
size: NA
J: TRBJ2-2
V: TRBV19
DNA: TGTGCCAGTAGTATATTTGGAATTGGCGGGAGACAAAACACCGGGGAGCTGTTTTTT
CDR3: CASSIFGIGGRQNTGELFF

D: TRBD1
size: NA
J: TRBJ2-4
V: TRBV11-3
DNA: TGTGCCAGCAGTCCGACAGGGACGGACATTCAGTACTTC
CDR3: CASSPTGTDIQYF

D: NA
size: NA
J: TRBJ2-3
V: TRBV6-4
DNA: TGTGCCAGCAGTGACACGGGGGGCACAGATACGCAGTATTTT
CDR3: CASSDTGGTDTQYF

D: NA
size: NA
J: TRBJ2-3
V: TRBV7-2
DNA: TGTGCCAGCAGCTTGACGGTGCGGGATACGCAGTATTTT
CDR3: CASSLTVRDTQYF

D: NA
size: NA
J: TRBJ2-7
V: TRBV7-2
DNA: TGTGCCAGCAGCTCCTATAGTTCGACCTACGAGCAGTACTTC
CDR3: CASSSYSSTYEQYF

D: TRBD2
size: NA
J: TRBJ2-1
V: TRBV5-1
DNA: TGCGCCAGCAGCTCGGAGTTAGCGGGAGCCAATGAGCAGTTCTTC
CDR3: CASSSELAGANEQFF

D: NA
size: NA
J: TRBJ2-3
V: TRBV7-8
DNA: TGTGCCAGCAGACGATACGAGGGAGGCTCAGATACGCAGTATTTT
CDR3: CASRRYEGGSDTQYF

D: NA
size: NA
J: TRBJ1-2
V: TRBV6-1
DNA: TGTGCCAGCAGTGACAGGCGTGGGCAGGTCTACACCTTC
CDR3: CASSDRRGQVYTF

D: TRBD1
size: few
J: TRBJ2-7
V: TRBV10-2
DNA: TGCGCCAGCAGTGGACAGGGGAGAAGGTACGAGCAGTACTTC
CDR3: CASSGQGRRYEQYF

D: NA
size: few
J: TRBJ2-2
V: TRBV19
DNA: TGTGCCAGTAGTGCCGGCGGGGACACCGGGGAGCTGTTTTTT
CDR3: CASSAGGDTGELFF

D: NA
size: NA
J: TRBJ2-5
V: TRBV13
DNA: TGTGCCAGCAGCCTAATACGAGTGGGGCCAGGAGAAGAGGAGACCCAGTACTTC
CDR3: CASSLIRVGPGEEETQYF

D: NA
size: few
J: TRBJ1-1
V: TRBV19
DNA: TGTGCCAGTAGTATTACAGCGAACACTGAAGCTTTCTTT
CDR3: CASSITANTEAFF

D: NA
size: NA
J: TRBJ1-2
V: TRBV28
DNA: TGTGCCAGCAGTTTTCCCGGGTACGTCTATGGCTACACCTTC
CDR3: CASSFPGYVYGYTF

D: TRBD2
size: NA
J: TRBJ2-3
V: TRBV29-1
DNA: TGCAGCGTCGGCGGACTAGCGGGAGTTTGTACGCAGTATTTT
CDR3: CSVGGLAGVCTQYF

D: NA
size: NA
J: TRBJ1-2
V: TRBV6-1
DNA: TGTGCCAGCAGCGCACAGGGAAACTATGGCTACACCTTC
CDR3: CASSAQGNYGYTF

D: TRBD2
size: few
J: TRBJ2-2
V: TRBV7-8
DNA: TGTGCCAGCAGCTTAGGGGGACTAGCGGGAGTCACCGGGGAGCTGTTTTTT
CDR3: CASSLGGLAGVTGELFF

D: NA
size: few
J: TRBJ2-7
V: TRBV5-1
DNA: TGCGCCAGCAGCGACTTCTACGAGCAGTACTTC
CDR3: CASSDFYEQYF

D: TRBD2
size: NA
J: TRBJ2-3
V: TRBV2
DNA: TGTGCCAGCACCTTAAAACGGACTAGCGGGGGCACAGATACGCAGTATTTT
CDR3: CASTLKRTSGGTDTQYF

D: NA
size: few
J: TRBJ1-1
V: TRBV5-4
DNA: TGTGCCAGCAGCTCCAAACAGGGCATGAACACTGAAGCTTTCTTT
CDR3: CASSSKQGMNTEAFF

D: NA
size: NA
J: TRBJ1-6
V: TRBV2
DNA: TGTGCCAGCAGCGACCACAGGGCGGACAATTCACCCCTCCACTTT
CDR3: CASSDHRADNSPLHF

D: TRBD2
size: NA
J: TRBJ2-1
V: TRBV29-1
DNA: TGCAGCGGCGACGGGGGGTCCTCCTACAATGAGCAGTTCTTC
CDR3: CSGDGGSSYNEQFF